This T cell receptor beta chain was recovered during a study of blood T cells in healthy people across ages. Each sample yielded at least 6 micrograms of PBMC total RNA. Primers used in a second PCR of about 6 to 11 cycles were a sample-barcoded 5' primer and a J-beta primer mix. Every sample gave at least 3 million paired-end reads containing CDR3. Via MiXCR, TCRdb re-called the 5' RACE reads, giving one row per CDR3 protein. The sample has about 720,000 distinct CDR3 sequences, roughly 20% seen once. The CDR3 is made up of 13 amino acids. Trimming cost V 7 bases and J 4 bases, with 13 bases left between them. The germline V gene has CDR1 SEHNR and CDR2 FQNEAQ (reference sequence). General study results and limits: A strong correlation was seen between TCR beta diversity and naive T cell percentage.

In its sample, this clonotype was seen a few times. The antigen is unknown. The sample taken for sequencing was blood. This receptor was identified in a man aged 70 or older in good health. The chain couples TRBV7-9 to TRBJ2-5; weak D call: TRBD2 (7 bases). CDR3 sequence: CASIGGLRETQYF. Here the CDR3 DNA reads TGTGCCAGCATCGGGGGGCTGAGAGAGACCCAGTACTTC.